The TCR beta chain described here comes from a study of T cell repertoires in cytomegalovirus infection (dated by TCRdb to the late 2010s). Concerning the study at large: The HLA type of each donor mattered for the analysis, because public TCR beta signatures pointed to carriage of CMV infection along with the matching HLA type.

As for this clonotype: No cognate antigen has been identified for it. Within one base of it there is no much larger clone, and no base qualities were kept.

General findings and caveats noted by the study authors: In both this cohort and an independent cohort of some 350 donors, the cumulative frequency of public TCR beta family members distinguished carriers of CMV infection plus the relevant HLA type. The ex vivo response was dominated by HLA-C-restricted CMV-specific TCR beta clonotypes, which also provided the single most frequent clonotype in two of eight donors.

The reads were generated on an Illumina HiSeq 1500. TCRdb reprocessing: public reads trimmed at Q25 with fastp, clones called with MiXCR, in-frame beta chains kept. Each CDR3 protein gets just one entry, which takes the most common genes and DNA from the rows behind it. For this sample the table gives 740,000 or so distinct CDR3 sequences, of which less than 40% were detected only once. The ten largest clones add up to around 2.6% of the sample. According to the germline V gene (reference sequence), CDR1 reads SGHKS and CDR2 reads YYEKEE. V and J are truncated by 1 base and 0 bases respectively, leaving an intervening sequence of 13 bases. Its CDR3 holds 16 amino acids, cysteine through phenylalanine. Only the CDR3 portion is preserved as DNA: 48 bases, with reading frame beginning at the first base.

The sequence is built from TRBV5-5 and TRBJ1-1; no D gene is confidently identified. The receptor comes from a human donor in good health (CMV status not recorded). Some clones in this sample may be carry-over from other donors' samples. The specimen sequenced was PBMCs. Here the CDR3 is given as CASSLTGRPVNTEAFF. The nucleotide sequence reads as follows: TGTGCCAGCAGCTTGACGGGCCGTCCAGTGAACACTGAAGCTTTCTTT.